What follows are 16 T cell receptor beta chains derived from one specimen sequenced in a study of beta chain features in type 1 diabetes. Expressed TCRB transcripts were sequenced after all isolated RNA was converted to cDNA. Assay used: immunoSEQ multiplex PCR; TCRdb lists only in-frame clones, some missing. The sample lists some 300,000 clones, 8% occurring once. Material for sequencing was central memory CD4+ T cells from blood. The receptor source for this set is a young woman in good health.

This clone was detected ten times or more. The rearrangement uses TRBV7-3 and TRBJ1-1, with D uncertain. Germline V lookup: CDR1 SGHTA, CDR2 FQGTGA. Trimming cost V 4 bases and J 5 bases, with 11 bases left between them. This CDR3 comprises 13 residues. The DNA for the CDR3 is TGTGCCAGCAGCTCCGGGGTGGAAACTGAAGCTTTCTTT. Translated: CASSSGVETEAFF.

There are a few counts of this clone. This chain links TRBV4-1 with TRBJ2-1; possible D gene TRBD1, 6 bases. The CDR3 has 15 residues. V shed 4 bases and J shed 8 bases, with 18 bases lying between them. Germline V gene sequence: CDR1 MGHRA, CDR2 YSYEKL. The CDR3 sequence is CASSPRLTGGDEQFF. CDR3 DNA: TGCGCCAGCAGCCCTAGGTTGACTGGGGGCGATGAGCAGTTCTTC.

This clone appeared a few times. V and J are TRBV5-4 and TRBJ1-1; 9 bases are shared with TRBD1. This CDR3 spans 14 amino acids. The V gene end was trimmed by 5 bases and the J gene end by 5 bases; junction bases not matched to a gene: 7. CDR1 and CDR2 (germline): SGHNT, YYREEE (reference sequence). The CDR3 coding sequence is TGTGCCAGCAGTCTTGGACAGGGGACGACTGAAGCTTTCTTT. It yields the protein CASSLGQGTTEAFF. The whole variable domain, filled in from reference TRBV5-4 and TRBJ1-1, reads ETGVTQSPTHLIKTRGQQVTLRCSSQSGHNTVSWYQQALGQGPQFIFQYYREEENGRGNFPPRFSGLQFPNYSSELNVNALELDDSALYLCASSLGQGTTEAFFGQGTRLTVV.

This clone was counted ten times or more. The chain has TRBV7-2 and TRBJ2-5; D possibly uses TRBD1 or TRBD2 (5 bases each). Trimming removed 1 base at V and 4 bases at J, with 13 bases between. CDR1 and CDR2 (germline): SGHTA, FQGNSA. CDR3 length: 15 amino acids. CDR3 amino acids: CASSLGSAGRETQYF. For the CDR3, the DNA is TGTGCCAGCAGCTTAGGGTCGGCAGGGAGAGAGACCCAGTACTTC.

This clone was detected many times. This chain joins TRBV6-5 and TRBJ2-3; D is possibly TRBD1 or TRBD2 (5 bases each). Between the trimmed V and J ends, which lost 6 bases and 5 bases, there was a span of 15 bases. The CDR3 spans 14 residues. The germline V gene has CDR1 MNHEY and CDR2 SVGAGI. The CDR3 DNA reads as TGTGCCAGCAGAGGGGACCCTGCGGTAGATACGCAGTATTTT. Residues: CASRGDPAVDTQYF.

This clone was recorded many times. The rearrangement links TRBV30 to TRBJ1-3; perhaps TRBD1 as D (5 bases). This CDR3 is 15 amino acids long. Germline CDR1 is GTSNPN and CDR2 is SVGIG (reference sequence). Trimming removed 1 base at V and 4 bases at J, with 14 bases between. CDR3 nucleotide sequence: TGTGCCTGGAGTGCCCCGATCGGGGCCGGAAACACCATATATTTT. It yields the protein CAWSAPIGAGNTIYF.

The chain couples TRBV9 to TRBJ1-2; D is possibly TRBD1 (5 bases). Germline V CDR1 and CDR2: SGDLS, YYNGEE. The CDR3 has 15 residues. The V end was cut by 0 bases, the J end by 0 bases, with 9 bases between. In DNA, the CDR3 is TGTGCCAGCAGCGTAGACGCGACAGCTAACTATGGCTACACCTTC. This sequence encodes CASSVDATANYGYTF. The whole variable domain, remainder taken from reference TRBV9 and TRBJ1-2, is DSGVTQTPKHLITATGQRVTLRCSPRSGDLSVYWYQQSLDQGLQFLIQYYNGEERAKGNILERFSAQQFPDLHSELNLSSLELGDSALYFCASSVDATANYGYTFGSGTRLTVV.

The rearrangement uses TRBV28 and TRBJ2-3, with 8 bases identical to TRBD2. The CDR3 runs to 14 residues. Germline V gene data show CDR1 as MDHEN and CDR2 as SYDVKM. V lost 3 bases to trimming and J lost 3 bases; unmatched junction nucleotides: 2. The CDR3 region is CASSFGGATDTQYF. The CDR3 nucleotides read TGTGCCAGCAGTTTCGGGGGGGCAACAGATACGCAGTATTTT.

In its sample, this clone was seen a few times. This rearrangement joins TRBV23-1 to TRBJ2-5; TRBD1 or TRBD2 may be the D gene (5 bases each). TRBV23-1 is an open reading frame, and its role is uncertain. The CDR3 is made up of 14 amino acids. V lost 3 bases and J lost 7, with 15 bases in between. The CDR3 DNA sequence: TGCGCCAGCAGTCACCCGGACGGGACGGGGACCCAGTACTTC. This gives the protein CASSHPDGTGTQYF.

This chain links TRBV7-2 with TRBJ2-5, with D possibly TRBD2 on 6 matching bases. The CDR3 loop spans 15 amino acids. Germline loops: CDR1 SGHTA, CDR2 FQGNSA. V was cut by 5 bases and J by 5 bases, with 18 bases left in between. CDR3 in DNA: TGTGCCAGCAGCCTGACCCGGGGGTCACGGGAGACCCAGTACTTC. Protein: CASSLTRGSRETQYF.

This clone appeared a few times. Other DNA sequences in the same sample also yield this CDR3. This sequence joins TRBV5-1 and TRBJ2-5, with TRBD1 identical over 7 bases. V lost 0 bases, J lost 4 bases, and 3 bases stayed unmatched. The CDR3 is made up of 14 amino acids. CDR1 SGHRS and CDR2 YFSETQ come from the germline V gene. The CDR3 loop reads CASSLGQGRETQYF. CDR3 DNA: TGCGCCAGCAGCTTGGGACAGGGTAGAGAGACCCAGTACTTC.

The chain has TRBV5-4 and TRBJ2-1, with TRBD2 matching over 8 bases. Germline V gives CDR1 SGHNT, CDR2 YYREEE (reference sequence). V was pared by 4 bases and J by 3 bases, with 9 bases of the junction left unmatched. The CDR3 extends over 16 amino acids. The CDR3 DNA sequence: TGTGCCAGCAGCCCATTCGGGAGGGCAAACTACAATGAGCAGTTCTTC. Amino acid sequence: CASSPFGRANYNEQFF.

The table lists this clone with a few counts. V gene TRBV30 combines with J gene TRBJ1-2, with unresolved D. This CDR3 has 13 amino acids. The V gene lost 4 bases and the J gene lost 4 bases, with 13 bases spanning the gap. CDR1 is GTSNPN, CDR2 SVGIG, per germline (reference sequence). The CDR3 protein is CAWTLILGYGYTF. In nucleotides, the CDR3 is TGTGCCTGGACTCTTATCCTGGGCTATGGCTACACCTTC.

Only a few counts were recorded for this clone. The chain uses TRBV5-1 and TRBJ2-3, with a tentative D call TRBD1 (5 bases). V was trimmed by 6 bases and J by 2 bases, leaving 16 bases between them. The germline V gene encodes CDR1 SGHRS and CDR2 YFSETQ. The CDR3 totals 15 residues. CDR3 loop: CASKSSQESTDTQYF. Here the CDR3 DNA reads TGCGCCAGCAAGTCATCACAGGAGTCCACAGATACGCAGTATTTT.

In DNA, the CDR3 is TGTGCCTGGAAGGAGGCGGGAGGGCCCCACATTCAGTACTTC. Its protein product is CAWKEAGGPHIQYF. This rearrangement joins TRBV30 to TRBJ2-4, with 9 bases aligning to TRBD2. This CDR3 region has 14 residues. Germline V CDR1 and CDR2: GTSNPN, SVGIG (reference sequence). V shed 4 bases and J 8 bases; nucleotides not matched to a gene: 9. The complete variable domain, with remaining parts taken from reference TRBV30 and TRBJ2-4, reads SQTIHQWPATLVQPVGSPLSLECTVEGTSNPNLYWYRQAAGRGLQLLFYSVGIGQISSEVPQNLSASRPQDRQFILSSKKLLLSDSGFYLCAWKEAGGPHIQYFGAGTRLSVL.

V and J are TRBV7-8 and TRBJ2-7; D is uncertain. This CDR3 spans 15 amino acids. Per germline, CDR1 SGHVS and CDR2 FQNEAQ. Deletions cut 7 bases from V and 5 bases from J, with 21 bases between. The CDR3 reads CASNNHVTFRHEQYF. CDR3 DNA sequence: TGTGCCAGCAACAATCATGTGACTTTTAGGCACGAGCAGTACTTC.